This record covers a single TCR beta chain. The antigen is not known. The sample is drawn from a study of cytomegalovirus exposure and HLA in healthy donors. The study's findings and limits: The classifier reportedly diagnosed cytomegalovirus status with high specificity and sensitivity.

Primers included in the PCR were 60 Vbeta and 13 Jbeta primers. Assay: immunoSEQ multiplex PCR; the TCRdb copy retains only in-frame clones and omits some. The data contain about 94,000 clones, about 62% of them singletons. The CDR3 extends over 16 amino acids. Losses at the gene ends were 5 bases for V and 7 bases for J; bases not matched to a gene: 12. Germline CDR1 and CDR2: MNHEY and SMNVEV (reference sequence). Sequences were obtained from PBMCs. This TCR was recovered from a man younger than 40 in good health and CMV-seronegative. This chain joins TRBV27 and TRBJ1-3; 9 bases fit TRBD1. CDR3 residues: CASSPFGTGLRNTIYF. DNA for the CDR3: TGTGCCAGCAGTCCTTTTGGGACAGGGCTTAGGAACACCATATATTTT.